The 8 T cell receptor beta chains presented below share a single source sample, sequenced in a study of blood T cell repertoires in COVID-19. Repertoires were generated with immunoSEQ multiplex PCR, while TCRdb's copy carries only in-frame clones and drops some. The sample yields 68,000 or so clones, 80% to 95% seen once. Sequenced sample: peripheral blood. These TCRs come from a man in his forties or fifties with COVID-19, enrolled during active disease.

The chain links TRBV18 to TRBJ2-1; 9 bases agree with TRBD2. V was pared by 0 bases and J by 0 bases, with 0 bases of the junction left unmatched. Per the germline V gene, CDR1 is KGHSH and CDR2 is LQKENI. The CDR3 sequence is 16 residues long. CDR3 nucleotides: TGTGCCAGCTCACCACCTAGCGGGAGCTCCTACAATGAGCAGTTCTTC. It yields the protein CASSPPSGSSYNEQFF.

This chain uses TRBV5-4 with TRBJ2-2; no firm D call. Trimming took off 0 bases at V and 4 bases at J, with 13 bases between the two ends. The CDR3 spans 16 residues. The germline CDR1 and CDR2 sequences are SGHNT and YYREEE (reference sequence). CDR3 loop: CASSLVFSELTGELFF. The CDR3 nucleotides are TGTGCCAGCAGCTTGGTATTTTCGGAGCTCACCGGGGAGCTGTTTTTT.

This clone has just one count. V and J are TRBV4-1 and TRBJ2-5; D gene ambiguous. Germline lookup yields CDR1 MGHRA and CDR2 YSYEKL. Deletions cut 5 bases from V and 2 bases from J, with 12 bases between. CDR3 size: 14 residues. CDR3 DNA sequence: TGCGCCAGCAGCTGGAGAAACCCACAAGAGACCCAGTACTTC. Protein product: CASSWRNPQETQYF.

This sequence joins TRBV19 and TRBJ2-7; 14 nucleotides agree with TRBD2. The CDR3 loop spans 18 amino acids. The germline gives CDR1 LNHDA, CDR2 SQIVND (reference sequence). V lost 9 bases, J lost 3 bases, and 16 bases stayed unmatched. CDR3 sequence reads: CASLIGTSGSLPDYEQYF. CDR3 coding DNA: TGTGCCAGCCTAATAGGGACTAGCGGGAGCCTCCCGGACTACGAGCAGTACTTC.

V gene TRBV19 combines with J gene TRBJ1-2; weak D call: TRBD1 (5 bases). From germline, CDR1 is LNHDA and CDR2 SQIVND (reference sequence). The CDR3 consists of 13 residues. V was trimmed by 7 bases and J by 8 bases, leaving 17 bases between them. CDR3 region: CASKGEGAYGYTF. Written as DNA, the CDR3 is TGTGCCAGTAAAGGGGAAGGGGCGTACGGCTACACCTTC. Filled out from reference TRBV19 and TRBJ1-2, the complete variable domain reads DGGITQSPKYLFRKEGQNVTLSCEQNLNHDAMYWYRQDPGQGLRLIYYSQIVNDFQKGDIAEGYSVSREKKESFPLTVTSAQKNPTAFYLCASKGEGAYGYTFGSGTRLTVV.

The chain carries TRBV5-1 and TRBJ1-1; D might be TRBD1 (5 bases). Germline values: CDR1 SGHRS, CDR2 YFSETQ. The ends were cut back, 4 bases at V and 4 bases at J, with 14 bases in the middle. This CDR3 region has 14 residues. CDR3 bases: TGCGCCAGCAGCCTATCCGGGGGGAGCACTGAAGCTTTCTTT. Translated, it gives CASSLSGGSTEAFF.

The rearrangement links TRBV5-6 to TRBJ1-2, with D unresolved. CDR3 length equals 14 residues. V dropped 1 base and J dropped 0 bases, with 7 bases sitting between them. Per the germline V gene, CDR1 is SGHDT and CDR2 is YYEEEE. CDR3 residues: CASSLPGTNYGYTF. CDR3 nucleotide sequence: TGTGCCAGCAGCTTGCCGGGAACTAACTATGGCTACACCTTC.

This clone is a singleton in its sample. The rearrangement uses TRBV20-1 and TRBJ1-5; perhaps TRBD1 as D (6 bases). CDR1 DFQATT and CDR2 SNEGSKA come from the germline V gene (reference sequence). Trimming cost V 6 bases and J 9 bases, with 12 bases left between them. The CDR3 runs to 11 residues. The CDR3 spells CSAQTGTPQHF. As DNA, the CDR3 is TGCAGTGCACAGACAGGCACGCCCCAGCATTTT.